This T cell receptor beta chain was captured by sequencing in a study of blood T cell repertoires in COVID-19 (TCRdb year 2020). With respect to the entire study: Samples from collaborators originated in the United States, Italy and Spain and spanned both the acute and convalescent phases of COVID-19. A de-identified subject ID, COVID-19 status, age in years and sex were almost always included in the sample metadata. HLA class I and class II types, where available, came from metadata supplied by the sample provider rather than from assay-based typing. The samples were drawn from two sources: the first 160 participants of the ongoing ImmuneRACE study, and 950 to 1,500 subjects contributed by 6 global collaborators. Deeply sampled blood TCRbeta repertoires from subjects exposed to, actively infected with, or recovered from COVID-19 were included in the dataset. The prospective study material was composed of cDNA or gDNA derived from T cells, B-cell-depleted T cells, or PBMCs. The repertoires were released in a freely available public database intended as a resource for research on the immune response to SARS-CoV-2. The research as a whole found: Clinical and demographic metadata were provided uncurated, with the amount varying by source and participant.

Of note for this clone: The antigen this receptor binds is unknown. No per-base quality is available; no much larger clone lies one base away.

Whole blood was collected in K2EDTA tubes by collaborating institutions according to the institutions' own protocols. Collaborator samples were shipped for TCRbeta analysis as frozen whole blood, isolated PBMCs, or DNA extracted from either sample type. TCRbeta CDR3 regions were amplified from genomic DNA by means of the immunoSEQ Assay, a bias-controlled multiplex PCR. Processing in the source paper ran as follows. Within the assay, amplification of reference gene primers was used to estimate how many nucleated cells each sample contained. To quantify the absolute abundance of each unique TCRbeta CDR3 rearrangement, sequence reads were collapsed and filtered. For each sample, productive Simpson clonality was calculated as the square root of Simpson's diversity index across productive rearrangements. TCRdb stores this immuneACCESS table with in-frame sequences only. Part of the clones is absent; in the studies checked, under half of the shortfall reflects unresolved V genes, and no reason is known for the rest. That table furnishes V, J and clone size, whereas the DNA furnished D and trimming. The sample records around 250,000 clones, around 82% of which are singletons. The ten largest clonotypes hold roughly 7.8% of the sample.

In the germline V gene, CDR1 corresponds to SQVTM and CDR2 to ANQGSEA. V is pared back by 0 bases and J by 0 bases, with 8 bases lying between the germline termini. From cysteine to phenylalanine, the CDR3 is 15 amino acids long. Only the CDR3 region is kept as DNA, spanning 45 bases read in frame from base 1. The rearranged segments are TRBV29-1 and TRBJ2-2; no confident D gene assignment can be made. The sample was peripheral blood. The TCR comes from a man aged 35 to 55 with active or convalescent COVID-19. The bases read TGCAGCGTTGAAGACAGGCCTGCGAACACCGGGGAGCTGTTTTTT. It codes for CSVEDRPANTGELFF.